What follows are 15 T cell receptor beta chains derived from one specimen sequenced in a study of T cells after yellow fever vaccination. TCRdb ran MiXCR on the 5' RACE reads and lists one entry per CDR3 protein. The sample contains 450,000 to 550,000 distinct CDR3 sequences, about a fifth of which appear only once. The sequencing used PBMCs, collected 15 days after the yellow fever booster vaccination. These receptors all stem from a man aged 25 to 45 who received the YFV17D yellow fever vaccine.

The rearrangement uses TRBV5-1 and TRBJ2-3; 8 bases align to TRBD2. The germline CDR1 and CDR2 sequences are SGHRS and YFSETQ. This CDR3 contains 15 residues. With V trimmed by 4 bases and J by 4 bases, 8 bases remained unmatched. CDR3 protein: CASSPMGTRPDTQYF. CDR3 sequence (DNA): TGCGCCAGCAGCCCCATGGGGACTAGACCAGATACGCAGTATTTT.

This clonotype was detected ten times or more. The J gene is TRBJ2-1, the V gene TRBV5-1; no clear D. Germline V gives CDR1 SGHRS, CDR2 YFSETQ. The CDR3 totals 16 residues. Trimming took off 0 bases at V and 0 bases at J, with 10 bases between the two ends. CDR3 coding DNA: TGCGCCAGCAGCTTGGGGCGTGGCGGCTCCTACAATGAGCAGTTCTTC. This translates into CASSLGRGGSYNEQFF.

This clonotype has only a few counts. The chain couples TRBV20-1 to TRBJ2-1, with TRBD2 matching 11 bases. Germline V lookup: CDR1 DFQATT, CDR2 SNEGSKA (reference sequence). The CDR3 runs 13 residues. The junction had 4 bases not matched to a gene; V was cut back by 6 bases and J by 6 bases. DNA of the CDR3: TGCAGTGCCCAACTAGCGGGAGTCAATGAGCAGTTCTTC. Encoded protein: CSAQLAGVNEQFF.

This clonotype was seen only once. The genes are TRBV20-1 and TRBJ2-2, with 8 bases aligning to TRBD1. The CDR3 is 16 residues long. J lost 0 bases, V lost 7 bases, and 10 bases had no gene match. Germline CDR1 is DFQATT and CDR2 is SNEGSKA (reference sequence). CDR3 loop: CSVGTGLLPNTGELFF. The CDR3 nucleotides are TGCAGTGTAGGGACAGGTCTACTCCCGAACACCGGGGAGCTGTTTTTT.

This clonotype was observed a few times. The chain recombines TRBV29-1 with TRBJ2-3; D uncertain. The length of the CDR3 is 11 residues. In germline, CDR1 is SQVTM, CDR2 ANQGSEA. Trimming stripped 4 bases from V and 4 bases from J, with 6 bases between. In DNA form, the CDR3 reads TGCAGCGTTGGAACTTCAGATACGCAGTATTTT. The encoded protein is CSVGTSDTQYF.

This clonotype has more than one count but fewer than ten. For the CDR3, the DNA is TGCGCCAGCAGCACCATACGGCGGGAGGCCGGGAATGAGCAGTTCTTC. This translates into CASSTIRREAGNEQFF. The chain has TRBV5-1 and TRBJ2-1; 8 nucleotides match TRBD2. V was pared by 4 bases and J by 7 bases, with 13 bases of the junction left unmatched. The CDR3 runs to 16 residues. CDR1 SGHRS and CDR2 YFSETQ come from the germline V gene.

This clonotype was picked up a small number of times. This rearrangement joins TRBV20-1 to TRBJ1-6; 7 bases fit TRBD1. Germline lookup yields CDR1 DFQATT and CDR2 SNEGSKA (reference sequence). With 3 bases clipped from V and 4 bases from J, the junction kept 6 bases outside the gene matches. The CDR3 is 15 residues long. CDR3 residues: CSASIQGDYNSPLHF. CDR3 coding DNA: TGCAGTGCTAGTATCCAGGGGGATTATAATTCACCCCTCCACTTT.

To note about this clonotype: The germline gene is not matched at one end of the junction; a read error may be the cause. The chain combines TRBV9 with TRBJ1-1; D is uncertain. The CDR3 contains 15 residues. Germline assignment: CDR1 SGDLS and CDR2 YYNGEE. The CDR3 here is CASRVGGSGNTEAFF. The CDR3 DNA is TGTGCCAGCAGAGTAGGTGGCAGCGGGAACACTGAAGCTTTCTTT.

V and J are TRBV5-1 and TRBJ2-7; weak D call: TRBD2 (6 bases). Trimming cost V 0 bases and J 3 bases, with 10 bases left between them. CDR1 and CDR2 (germline): SGHRS, YFSETQ. The CDR3 loop spans 14 amino acids. CDR3 loop: CASSLAPGVYEQYF. CDR3 nucleotide sequence: TGCGCCAGCAGCTTGGCCCCGGGAGTCTACGAGCAGTACTTC.

This rearrangement joins TRBV29-1 to TRBJ2-1; TRBD2 might be the D (6 bases). Trimming removed 7 bases from V and 6 bases from J, with 13 bases in between. Germline values: CDR1 SQVTM, CDR2 ANQGSEA. The CDR3 spans 12 residues. CDR3 nucleotide sequence: TGCAGCGCAAGGTCCGGGGGCAATGAGCAGTTCTTC. It specifies CSARSGGNEQFF.

This clonotype was seen more than once but under ten times. The chain uses TRBV29-1 and TRBJ2-7, with a weak D call TRBD1 (5 bases). The CDR3 contains 14 residues. V was shortened by 6 bases and J by 0 bases, with 15 bases between the two germline ends. Germline lookup yields CDR1 SQVTM and CDR2 ANQGSEA. The CDR3 DNA reads TGCAGCGTGAAGACAGTACAAAGCTCCTACGAGCAGTACTTC. This gives the protein CSVKTVQSSYEQYF.

This chain joins TRBV24-1 and TRBJ2-1; D is unresolved. With 9 bases removed from V and 2 bases from J, the gap between germline ends came to 10 bases. Germline-derived CDR1 and CDR2 are KGHDR and SFDVKD. The CDR3 runs 13 residues. The CDR3 DNA sequence: TGTGCCACCCGCGGAACCGCCTACAATGAGCAGTTCTTC. Its protein is CATRGTAYNEQFF.

This clonotype was counted only a few times. The rearrangement joins TRBV20-1 to TRBJ1-4; tentative D call: TRBD1 (6 bases). The germline V gene has CDR1 DFQATT and CDR2 SNEGSKA (reference sequence). Between the trimmed V and J ends, which lost 3 bases and 8 bases, there was a span of 19 bases. CDR3 size: 15 residues. In DNA, the CDR3 is TGCAGTGCTAGGGGAGAGGGAACAGGGCGAGAAAAACTGTTTTTT. This translates into CSARGEGTGREKLFF.

This clonotype appeared a few times. The CDR3 sequence is CASSPGRTSGTPEQYF. In DNA form, the CDR3 reads TGTGCCAGCAGCCCAGGGAGGACTAGCGGGACTCCCGAGCAGTACTTC. The chain employs TRBV6-5 and TRBJ2-7, with 12 bases that match TRBD2. J lost 6 bases, V lost 6 bases, and 12 bases had no gene match. From germline, CDR1 is MNHEY and CDR2 SVGAGI. The length of the CDR3 is 16 residues.

This clonotype was recorded a few times. J is TRBJ2-5 and V is TRBV29-1, with D perhaps TRBD1 (5 bases). V lost 0 bases and J lost 7, with 21 bases in between. This CDR3 spans 16 amino acids. Germline V CDR1 and CDR2: SQVTM, ANQGSEA. This CDR3 reads CSVEDAVGRAAGTQYF. The CDR3 region has the DNA TGCAGCGTTGAAGATGCGGTCGGCAGGGCTGCCGGGACCCAGTACTTC.